A single sample is the source of the 22 T cell receptor beta chains below, sequenced in a study of blood T cell repertoires in COVID-19. Only in-frame clones appear in the TCRdb table, and some are missing; sequencing was by immunoSEQ multiplex PCR. The sample lists about 280,000 clones, 75% to 90% seen once, with about 4.6% in the top ten. The material sequenced was peripheral blood. The receptors were gathered from a man aged 35-49 years with acute or convalescent COVID-19.

This clone was observed a few times. The chain has TRBV10-3 and TRBJ2-5; D gene unclear. This CDR3 comprises 13 residues. Germline CDR1 reads ENHRY; CDR2 reads SYGVKD. Trimming removed 3 bases from V and 2 bases from J, with 7 bases in between. CDR3 protein: CAISESVQETQYF. The CDR3 nucleotides read TGTGCCATCAGTGAATCAGTTCAAGAGACCCAGTACTTC.

This clone came up once. The rearrangement uses TRBV5-1 and TRBJ2-3; 8 bases are a match to TRBD1. This CDR3 is 17 amino acids long. The junction had 6 bases not matched to a gene; V was cut back by 0 bases and J by 0 bases. Germline V gives CDR1 SGHRS, CDR2 YFSETQ. The CDR3 spells CASSLGAGGSSTDTQYF. Here the CDR3 DNA reads TGCGCCAGCAGCTTGGGAGCAGGGGGCTCCAGCACAGATACGCAGTATTTT.

This sequence joins TRBV7-8 and TRBJ1-2; D may be TRBD1 (5 bases). The CDR3 is made up of 14 amino acids. With 2 bases removed from V and 4 bases from J, the gap between germline ends came to 11 bases. Germline lookup yields CDR1 SGHVS and CDR2 FQNEAQ. Here the CDR3 reads CASSLTWGGYGYTF. The CDR3 region has the DNA TGTGCCAGCAGCTTAACGTGGGGGGGCTATGGCTACACCTTC.

CDR3 in amino acids: CASGLPRTGRGNTEAFF. CDR3 coding DNA: TGTGCTAGTGGTCTCCCTAGGACAGGGCGGGGGAACACTGAAGCTTTCTTT. The genes are TRBV12-5 and TRBJ1-1, with 8 bases lining up with TRBD1. This CDR3 contains 17 residues. The trim removed 5 bases at V and 1 base at J, leaving 12 bases unmatched. Germline values: CDR1 LGHNT, CDR2 FRNRAP.

The chain employs TRBV4-2 and TRBJ2-3, with TRBD2 identical over 12 bases. There are 17 residues in the CDR3. After removal of 5 bases from V and 3 bases from J, the junction contained 9 bases not matched to a gene. Germline CDR1 and CDR2: LGHNA and YNFKEQ. The CDR3 reads CASSNPSGGADTDTQYF. CDR3 coding DNA: TGTGCCAGCAGCAACCCTAGCGGGGGGGCCGATACAGATACGCAGTATTTT.

This chain's CDR3 is CASSLAGLALFGDTQYF. The CDR3 DNA is TGTGCCAGCAGCCTTGCGGGACTAGCGTTATTTGGGGATACGCAGTATTTT. The rearrangement uses TRBV9 and TRBJ2-3; 10 bases are shared with TRBD2. The CDR3 has 17 amino acids. Looked up from germline, CDR1 is SGDLS and CDR2 is YYNGEE. V was clipped by 4 bases and J by 6 bases; unmatched bases: 14.

This sequence joins TRBV6-5 and TRBJ1-6, with a possible D match to TRBD1 (5 bases). Germline V gene data show CDR1 as MNHEY and CDR2 as SVGAGI. V dropped 2 bases and J dropped 11 bases, with 16 bases sitting between them. This CDR3 is built from 15 residues. In DNA form, the CDR3 reads TGTGCCAGCAGTTACGGGGAGGGGAGGCCGGCACCCCTCCACTTT. Protein: CASSYGEGRPAPLHF.

The chain carries TRBV6-5 and TRBJ2-1; possible D gene TRBD2, 5 bases. V lost 0 bases and J 8 bases, leaving 5 bases between the germline ends. Germline CDR1 and CDR2: MNHEY and SVGAGI. The length of the CDR3 is 12 residues. CDR3 sequence: CASSYSRDEQFF. DNA of the CDR3: TGTGCCAGCAGTTACTCGAGGGATGAGCAGTTCTTC.

The chain couples TRBV2 to TRBJ1-2; D perhaps matches TRBD1 (5 bases). V shed 5 bases and J shed 6 bases, with 13 bases lying between them. Germline values: CDR1 SNHLY, CDR2 FYNNEI. The CDR3 runs to 13 residues. The CDR3 is CASSYRNTNGYTF. The CDR3 nucleotides read TGTGCCAGCAGTTACAGGAACACTAATGGCTACACCTTC.

This clone was detected only a few times. V is TRBV19 and J is TRBJ2-1; 8 bases are shared with TRBD2. Germline values: CDR1 LNHDA, CDR2 SQIVND (reference sequence). The CDR3 contains 12 residues. Germline trimming cut 6 bases from V and 9 bases from J; bases unmatched to any gene: 4. The CDR3: CASSGGAAEQFF. Here the CDR3 DNA reads TGTGCCAGTAGCGGGGGGGCCGCTGAGCAGTTCTTC.

This clone was counted a single time. The rearrangement joins TRBV7-7 to TRBJ2-2, with D possibly matching TRBD1 (6 bases). Germline loops: CDR1 SSHAT, CDR2 FNYEAQ (reference sequence). CDR3 length: 14 residues. V lost 6 bases and J lost 5, with 13 bases in between. CDR3 in amino acids: CASRDNRETGELFF. DNA of the CDR3: TGTGCCAGCAGGGATAACAGGGAGACCGGGGAGCTGTTTTTT.

The rearrangement joins TRBV5-5 to TRBJ2-1, with a weak D call TRBD1 (6 bases). The CDR3 is 15 residues long. V was cut by 2 bases and J by 5 bases, with 14 bases left in between. Germline values: CDR1 SGHKS, CDR2 YYEKEE (reference sequence). The CDR3 DNA is TGTGCCAGCAGCTTCTACAGGGCGGGCAACAATGAGCAGTTCTTC. This translates into CASSFYRAGNNEQFF.

The rearrangement uses TRBV18 and TRBJ1-1; tentative D call: TRBD1 (6 bases). CDR1 is KGHSH, CDR2 LQKENI, per germline. Trimming pared 3 bases from V and 5 bases from J, leaving 10 bases between. This CDR3 is 13 amino acids long. The DNA for the CDR3 is TGTGCCAGCTCACCCCTAGGGGGAACTGAAGCTTTCTTT. Residues: CASSPLGGTEAFF.

The rearrangement links TRBV5-1 to TRBJ1-6; 7 bases map to TRBD1. Per the germline V gene, CDR1 is SGHRS and CDR2 is YFSETQ. J lost 4 bases, V lost 4 bases, and 8 bases had no gene match. CDR3 length: 16 amino acids. The CDR3 sequence: CASSPLGTEYNSPLHF. In DNA, the CDR3 is TGCGCCAGCAGCCCACTCGGGACAGAGTATAATTCACCCCTCCACTTT. Together with reference TRBV5-1 and TRBJ1-6, the CDR3 gives the full variable domain: KAGVTQTPRYLIKTRGQQVTLSCSPISGHRSVSWYQQTPGQGLQFLFEYFSETQRNKGNFPGRFSGRQFSNSRSEMNVSTLELGDSALYLCASSPLGTEYNSPLHFGNGTRLTVT.

The chain links TRBV18 to TRBJ2-3, with D unclear. Trimming pared 3 bases from V and 4 bases from J, leaving 14 bases between. Germline V gene sequence: CDR1 KGHSH, CDR2 LQKENI. The CDR3 is 15 residues long. In DNA, the CDR3 is TGTGCCAGCTCACCGCCCAGAGGTGGAGCAGATACGCAGTATTTT. Translated, it gives CASSPPRGGADTQYF.

For the CDR3, the DNA is TGTGCCAGCAGCTTGGCCAGGAGTAGCGGGAATGAGCAGTTCTTC. Its translation is CASSLARSSGNEQFF. The rearrangement joins TRBV5-5 to TRBJ2-1, with 7 bases aligning to TRBD2. In germline, CDR1 is SGHKS, CDR2 YYEKEE (reference sequence). The J segment lost 7 bases and the V segment lost 0 bases, leaving 7 bases of the junction unmatched. This CDR3 is 15 amino acids long.

The V call is TRBV19, the J call TRBJ1-2; 10 bases match TRBD1. The V and J ends lost 5 bases and 1 base, in that order; junction bases with no gene match: 7. The length of the CDR3 is 16 residues. Per the germline V gene, CDR1 is LNHDA and CDR2 is SQIVND (reference sequence). The CDR3, as DNA: TGTGCCAGTAGTCCAAGGGACAGGGGCCATAACTATGGCTACACCTTC. Translating gives CASSPRDRGHNYGYTF.

J is TRBJ1-2 and V is TRBV5-8; perhaps TRBD1 as D (6 bases). The CDR3 contains 15 residues. The germline V and J ends were trimmed by 4 bases and 8 bases, with 21 bases remaining between them. Looked up from germline, CDR1 is SGHTS and CDR2 is YDEGEE. The CDR3 bases are TGTGCCAGCAGCGTAGGACAGTATGGGACGAAGGGCTACACCTTC. It is translated as CASSVGQYGTKGYTF.

A few counts support this clone. V and J are TRBV28 and TRBJ1-2, with 12 bases matching TRBD1. The germline V gene encodes CDR1 MDHEN and CDR2 SYDVKM. The CDR3 runs to 15 residues. The V segment lost 3 bases and the J segment 8 bases; nucleotides outside the gene matches: 7. The CDR3 reads CASSFRDRGRGGYTF. In DNA form, the CDR3 reads TGTGCCAGCAGTTTCCGGGACAGGGGGCGCGGAGGCTACACCTTC.

This sequence joins TRBV6-5 and TRBJ1-1; 7 bases align to TRBD1. The length of the CDR3 is 14 residues. Looked up from germline, CDR1 is MNHEY and CDR2 is SVGAGI. V lost 6 bases to trimming and J lost 0 bases; unmatched junction nucleotides: 4. The CDR3 bases are TGTGCCAGCAGGTCAGGGGGATTGAACACTGAAGCTTTCTTT. It specifies CASRSGGLNTEAFF.

The J gene is TRBJ1-2, the V gene TRBV30; D unresolved. This CDR3 region has 14 residues. V shed 5 bases and J shed 5 bases, with 18 bases lying between them. Germline CDR1 and CDR2: GTSNPN and SVGIG (reference sequence). Here the CDR3 reads CAWGLKGRWYGYTF. CDR3 bases: TGTGCCTGGGGGCTGAAAGGCAGATGGTATGGCTACACCTTC.

The rearrangement uses TRBV10-3 and TRBJ2-1; D uncertain. CDR3 size: 13 residues. V lost 3 bases and J 2 bases, leaving 5 bases between the germline ends. Germline CDR1 reads ENHRY; CDR2 reads SYGVKD. CDR3: CAISETAYNEQFF. In nucleotides, the CDR3 is TGTGCCATCAGTGAAACAGCCTACAATGAGCAGTTCTTC.